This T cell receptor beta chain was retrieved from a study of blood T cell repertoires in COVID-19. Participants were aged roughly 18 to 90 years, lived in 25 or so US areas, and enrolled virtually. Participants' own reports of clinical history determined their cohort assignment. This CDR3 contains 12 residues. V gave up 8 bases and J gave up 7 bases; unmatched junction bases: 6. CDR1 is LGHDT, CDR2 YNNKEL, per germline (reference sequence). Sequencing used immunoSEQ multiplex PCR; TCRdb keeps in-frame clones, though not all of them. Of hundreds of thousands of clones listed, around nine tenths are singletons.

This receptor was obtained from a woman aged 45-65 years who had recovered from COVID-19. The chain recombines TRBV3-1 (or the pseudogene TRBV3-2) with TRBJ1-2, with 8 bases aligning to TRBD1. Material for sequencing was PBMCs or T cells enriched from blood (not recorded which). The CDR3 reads CASRQGASGYTF. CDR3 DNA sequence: TGTGCCAGCCGTCAGGGGGCTTCTGGCTACACCTTC.